These 20 T cell receptor beta chains originate from one sample sequenced in a study of spatial heterogeneity in lung cancer. TCRdb reprocessed the 5' RACE reads with MiXCR, giving one entry per CDR3 protein. In the table there are about 80,000 distinct CDR3 sequences, about 20% of which are singletons. As to time point: sample taken at primary tumor resection. Unsorted samples of tumor, nontumor lung or frozen PBMC had their whole RNA sequenced. Specimen: PBMCs, collected at surgery. The receptors here all came from a male donor with early-stage non-small cell lung cancer.

The rearrangement uses TRBV18 and TRBJ2-1, with no clear D. The germline CDR1 and CDR2 sequences are KGHSH and LQKENI. Trimming took off 2 bases at V and 6 bases at J, with 5 bases between the two ends. This CDR3 comprises 12 residues. CDR3 DNA: TGTGCCAGCTCACCAGAAGGCAATGAGCAGTTCTTC. It translates to CASSPEGNEQFF. Together with reference TRBV18 and TRBJ2-1, the CDR3 gives the full variable domain: NAGVMQNPRHLVRRRGQEARLRCSPMKGHSHVYWYRQLPEEGLKFMVYLQKENIIDESGMPKERFSAEFPKEGPSILRIQQVVRGDSAAYFCASSPEGNEQFFGPGTRLTVL.

Only a few counts were recorded for this clonotype. The V and J genes are TRBV6-5 and TRBJ1-5, with 9 bases lining up with TRBD1. V shed 5 bases, J shed 7 bases, and the junction held 9 bases outside the gene matches. Germline values: CDR1 MNHEY, CDR2 SVGAGI. CDR3 size: 15 residues. In nucleotides, the CDR3 is TGTGCCAGCAGTGGCGCGACAGGGGGAGGACAGCCCCAGCATTTT. Protein product: CASSGATGGGQPQHF.

The rearrangement links TRBV29-1 to TRBJ1-3; no reliable D call. The V and J ends lost 7 bases and 0 bases respectively, with 10 bases between them. Germline V lookup: CDR1 SQVTM, CDR2 ANQGSEA. The CDR3 contains 13 residues. The CDR3 sequence: CSARKGSGNTIYF. The DNA for the CDR3 is TGCAGCGCTCGTAAGGGCTCTGGAAACACCATATATTTT.

This clonotype was seen only a few times. The chain joins TRBV20-1 to TRBJ1-5; D is ambiguous. CDR3 length: 14 amino acids. Germline V lookup: CDR1 DFQATT, CDR2 SNEGSKA (reference sequence). V was trimmed by 6 bases and J by 6 bases, leaving 18 bases between them. For the CDR3, the DNA is TGCAGTGCGCTTACGCAAGGGAGAGGTCAGCCCCAGCATTTT. The encoded protein is CSALTQGRGQPQHF.

This chain connects TRBV19 to TRBJ1-5; no clear D gene. Germline CDR1 is LNHDA and CDR2 is SQIVND (reference sequence). The CDR3 sequence is 15 residues long. V lost 2 bases and J lost 5, with 13 bases in between. This CDR3 is CASSIIAPEDQPQHF. The CDR3 DNA reads TGTGCCAGTAGTATAATCGCCCCCGAGGATCAGCCCCAGCATTTT.

The chain uses TRBV5-5 and TRBJ1-2; D is possibly TRBD1 (6 bases). Germline-derived CDR1 and CDR2 are SGHKS and YYEKEE (reference sequence). The CDR3 is 15 residues long. The V gene lost 6 bases and the J gene lost 2 bases, with 17 bases spanning the gap. The CDR3 DNA is TGTGCCAGCACCCCGAGTTCAGGGGCCAACTATGGCTACACCTTC. It translates to CASTPSSGANYGYTF. Drawing the rest from reference TRBV5-5 and TRBJ1-2, the complete variable domain is DAGVTQSPTHLIKTRGQQVTLRCSPISGHKSVSWYQQVLGQGPQFIFQYYEKEERGRGNFPDRFSARQFPNYSSELNVNALLLGDSALYLCASTPSSGANYGYTFGSGTRLTVV.

This clonotype has a handful of counts. CDR3 amino acids: CASSLGATGGTDTQYF. CDR3 DNA sequence: TGTGCCAGCAGCTTAGGGGCGACGGGGGGCACAGATACGCAGTATTTT. The rearrangement joins TRBV7-6 to TRBJ2-3; D perhaps matches TRBD2 (6 bases). The CDR3 runs 16 residues. V lost 1 base and J 1 base, leaving 12 bases between the germline ends. Germline CDR1 reads SGHVS; CDR2 reads FNYEAQ.

This clonotype showed up just a few times. Here the CDR3 reads CSVDIGSPTNEKLFF. CDR3 DNA sequence: TGCAGCGTTGATATCGGGAGCCCAACTAATGAAAAACTGTTTTTT. The chain has TRBV29-1 and TRBJ1-4, with no clear D. V lost 3 bases to trimming and J lost 0 bases, with 11 bases between them. Germline CDR1 is SQVTM and CDR2 is ANQGSEA. The CDR3 consists of 15 residues.

This chain joins TRBV6-2 or TRBV6-3 and TRBJ1-5; 11 positions match TRBD1. The CDR3 is made up of 18 amino acids. J lost 2 bases, V lost 2 bases, and 8 bases had no gene match. Looked up from germline, CDR1 is MNHEY and CDR2 is SVGEGT. The CDR3 loop is CASSYPGTGGMGNQPQHF. Here the CDR3 DNA reads TGTGCCAGCAGTTACCCCGGGACAGGGGGAATGGGCAATCAGCCCCAGCATTTT.

This chain links TRBV4-2 with TRBJ2-1; D possibly matches TRBD1 or TRBD2 (5 bases each). Germline V CDR1 and CDR2: LGHNA, YNFKEQ. The CDR3 loop spans 12 amino acids. The germline V and J ends were trimmed by 6 bases and 10 bases, with 13 bases remaining between them. The chain's CDR3 is CASRGEAEEQFF. The CDR3 DNA reads TGTGCCAGCAGAGGGGAAGCGGAAGAGCAGTTCTTC.

The chain couples TRBV18 to TRBJ1-1, with 9 bases identical to TRBD1. Trimming cost V 3 bases and J 6 bases; bases outside gene matches: 8. The CDR3 length is 15 residues. Germline CDR1 and CDR2: KGHSH and LQKENI. In DNA form, the CDR3 reads TGTGCCAGCTCACCGGGACAGGGTTCGATGGCTGAAGCTTTCTTT. Translating gives CASSPGQGSMAEAFF.

This clonotype was counted only a few times. The chain uses TRBV9 and TRBJ2-4; 14 positions match TRBD2. The CDR3 is 20 amino acids. Germline V gives CDR1 SGDLS, CDR2 YYNGEE. V lost 2 bases to trimming and J lost 0 bases; unmatched junction nucleotides: 10. The chain's CDR3 is CASSVGLAGGTAIAKNIQYF. Here the CDR3 DNA reads TGTGCCAGCAGCGTCGGACTAGCGGGAGGAACGGCAATAGCCAAAAACATTCAGTACTTC.

This chain links TRBV10-3 with TRBJ2-5, with TRBD1 matching over 11 bases. The ends lost 10 bases at V and 0 bases at J; junction bases unmatched: 7. The CDR3 sequence is 15 residues long. CDR1 is ENHRY, CDR2 SYGVKD, per germline. The CDR3, as DNA: TGTGCCACCGAAGGGGACAGGGGGAACCAAGAGACCCAGTACTTC. Translation: CATEGDRGNQETQYF.

This clonotype was found a few times. The genes are TRBV2 and TRBJ2-2; D unclear. V was trimmed by 10 bases and J by 2 bases, leaving 14 bases between them. Germline lookup yields CDR1 SNHLY and CDR2 FYNNEI. The CDR3 has 14 residues. CDR3 nucleotide sequence: TGTGCCACCGTAAGAGATCTAAACACCGGGGAGCTGTTTTTT. Its translation is CATVRDLNTGELFF.

The V call is TRBV19, the J call TRBJ2-7; 7 bases are shared with TRBD1. The germline V gene encodes CDR1 LNHDA and CDR2 SQIVND (reference sequence). Trimming took 4 bases from V and 2 from J; bases not matched to a gene: 5. This CDR3 spans 14 amino acids. The chain's CDR3 is CASSKGAWTYEQYF. As DNA, the CDR3 is TGTGCCAGTAGTAAGGGGGCCTGGACCTACGAGCAGTACTTC.

This clonotype was observed a handful of times. The chain couples TRBV11-2 to TRBJ2-2; 9 bases agree with TRBD2. The CDR3 spans 16 residues. CDR1 is SGHAT and CDR2 is FQNNGV in the germline V gene. The junction had 4 bases not matched to a gene; V was cut back by 3 bases and J by 2 bases. For the CDR3, the DNA is TGTGCCAGCAGCTTCCTAGCGGGACCTAACACCGGGGAGCTGTTTTTT. Protein: CASSFLAGPNTGELFF.

This clonotype qualifies as medium-sized. CDR3 in DNA: TGCAGTGCCCGGGACAGCAACTATGGCTACACCTTC. Amino acid sequence: CSARDSNYGYTF. The chain uses TRBV20-1 and TRBJ1-2; 7 positions agree with TRBD1. The germline gives CDR1 DFQATT, CDR2 SNEGSKA (reference sequence). Unmatched junction bases numbered 3, after V lost 6 bases and J lost 2 bases. This CDR3 is 12 amino acids long.

This clonotype was seen ten or more times. V usage is TRBV9 and J usage is TRBJ1-5; TRBD1 matches 7 bases. V gave up 1 base and J gave up 0 bases; unmatched junction bases: 13. The CDR3 has 19 residues. Germline V CDR1 and CDR2: SGDLS, YYNGEE. This CDR3 is CASSVIGRGNTSSNQPQHF. DNA for the CDR3: TGTGCCAGCAGCGTAATCGGCAGGGGGAATACTTCTAGCAATCAGCCCCAGCATTTT.

This chain joins TRBV9 and TRBJ2-1, with D perhaps TRBD1 or TRBD2 (5 bases each). The V end was cut by 4 bases, the J end by 0 bases, with 23 bases between. CDR3 length: 19 amino acids. Germline lookup yields CDR1 SGDLS and CDR2 YYNGEE. The chain's CDR3 is CASSSKGWGGLSSYNEQFF. CDR3 bases: TGTGCCAGCAGCTCCAAGGGGTGGGGCGGGCTAAGCTCCTACAATGAGCAGTTCTTC.

This chain connects TRBV6-1 to TRBJ2-7; tentatively, D is TRBD1 (6 bases). The CDR3 has 13 residues. With 8 bases removed from V and 5 bases from J, the gap between germline ends came to 16 bases. Looked up from germline, CDR1 is MNHNS and CDR2 is SASEGT. CDR3 sequence reads: CASRRTELNEQYF. CDR3 in DNA: TGTGCCAGCCGGAGGACAGAACTTAACGAGCAGTACTTC.